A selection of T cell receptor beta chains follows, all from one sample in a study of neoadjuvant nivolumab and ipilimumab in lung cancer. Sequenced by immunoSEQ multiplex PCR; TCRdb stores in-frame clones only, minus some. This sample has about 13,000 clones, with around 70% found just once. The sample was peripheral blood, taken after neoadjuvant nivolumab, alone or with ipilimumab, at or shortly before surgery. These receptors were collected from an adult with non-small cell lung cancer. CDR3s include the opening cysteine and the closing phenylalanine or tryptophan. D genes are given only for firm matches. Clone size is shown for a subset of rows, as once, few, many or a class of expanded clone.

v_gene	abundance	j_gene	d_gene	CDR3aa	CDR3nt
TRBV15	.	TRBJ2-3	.	CATGVRPDTQYF	TGTGCCACCGGAGTGAGGCCAGATACGCAGTATTTT
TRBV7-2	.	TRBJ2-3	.	CASSLMAGPSTDTQYF	TGTGCCAGCAGCTTAATGGCGGGACCTAGCACAGATACGCAGTATTTT
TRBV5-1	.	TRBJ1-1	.	CASSSQGLNTEAFF	TGCGCCAGCAGCTCACAAGGCTTGAACACTGAAGCTTTCTTT
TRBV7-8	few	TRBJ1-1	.	CASLPGTQNKGAFF	TGTGCCAGCCTTCCCGGGACACAGAACAAGGGAGCTTTCTTT
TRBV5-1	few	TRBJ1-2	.	CASSERTLGYGYTF	TGCGCCAGCAGCGAAAGGACCCTCGGCTATGGCTACACCTTC
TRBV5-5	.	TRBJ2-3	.	CASSPRGIELTDTQYF	TGTGCCAGCAGCCCAAGGGGGATCGAATTAACAGATACGCAGTATTTT
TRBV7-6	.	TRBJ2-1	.	CASSTQGLYNEQFF	TGTGCCAGCAGCACACAGGGACTTTACAATGAGCAGTTCTTC
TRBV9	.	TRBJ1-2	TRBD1	CASSVTDRGRQGGYTF	TGTGCCAGCAGCGTTACTGACAGGGGGCGTCAGGGTGGCTACACCTTC
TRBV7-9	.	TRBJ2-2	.	CASSPPGELFF	TGTGCCAGCAGCCCCCCCGGGGAGCTGTTTTTT
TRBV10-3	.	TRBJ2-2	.	CAIKEGPNTGELFF	TGTGCCATCAAGGAGGGACCGAACACCGGGGAGCTGTTTTTT
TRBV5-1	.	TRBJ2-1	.	CASRSDPDNEQFF	TGCGCCAGCAGGTCCGACCCTGACAATGAGCAGTTCTTC
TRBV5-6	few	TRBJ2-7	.	CASSPLGTPGEQYF	TGTGCCAGCAGCCCCCTTGGGACACCTGGCGAGCAGTACTTC
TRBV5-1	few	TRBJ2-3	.	CASSLRDQVDTQYF	TGCGCCAGCAGCTTACGGGACCAGGTCGATACGCAGTATTTT
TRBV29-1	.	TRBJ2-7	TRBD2	CSTRGGQSGEQYF	TGCAGTACCCGCGGGGGGCAGTCAGGGGAGCAGTACTTC
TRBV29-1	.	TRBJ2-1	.	CSVEFAHKRDNEQFF	TGCAGCGTTGAGTTTGCCCACAAAAGGGACAATGAGCAGTTCTTC
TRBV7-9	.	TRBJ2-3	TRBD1	CASSRTGSTDTQYF	TGTGCCAGCAGCCGGACAGGCAGCACAGATACGCAGTATTTT
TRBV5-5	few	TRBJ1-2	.	CASSPLGLYGYTF	TGTGCCAGCAGCCCCCTGGGACTGTATGGCTACACCTTC
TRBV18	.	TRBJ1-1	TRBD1	CASSPTGFGDTEAFF	TGTGCCAGCTCACCGACAGGGTTTGGGGACACTGAAGCTTTCTTT
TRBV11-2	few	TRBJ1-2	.	CASSANRDYGYTF	TGTGCCAGCAGCGCCAACAGGGACTATGGCTACACCTTC
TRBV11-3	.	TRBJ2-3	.	CASSLNSGPTDTQYF	TGTGCCAGCAGCTTAAACAGCGGGCCAACAGATACGCAGTATTTT
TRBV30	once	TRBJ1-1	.	CACRKTEAFF	TGTGCCTGTAGAAAAACTGAAGCTTTCTTT
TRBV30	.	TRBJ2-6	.	CASQSSGANVLTF	TGTGCCTCACAGAGCTCTGGGGCCAACGTCCTGACTTTC